This is a list of T cell receptor beta chains from one sample in a study of blood T cells in healthy people across ages. In TCRdb, the 5' RACE reads were re-called with MiXCR into one record per CDR3 protein. The sample has over 750,000 distinct CDR3 sequences; 25% are singletons. The sample was also reused in another study, on T cells of mothers and their children.

Sequenced input: blood. These receptors came from a boy aged 5-17 years in good health. Both conserved end residues are part of each CDR3. D genes are given only for firm matches. Part of the rows lack a size; the others show once, few, many or a class for expanded clones.

v_gene	abundance	j_gene	d_gene	CDR3nt	CDR3aa
TRBV20-1	-	TRBJ2-1	TRBD1	TGCAGTGCTAGAGATCAGACAGGGGCAACCTACAATGAGCAGTTCTTC	CSARDQTGATYNEQFF
TRBV7-2	-	TRBJ2-4	-	TGTGCCAGCAGCTTAGGGCGGAGTAGCGAACAGTACTTC	CASSLGRSSEQYF
TRBV20-1	few	TRBJ2-5	TRBD2	TGCAGTGCTAGAAGCCCTAGCGGGGCCCAAGAGACCCAGTACTTC	CSARSPSGAQETQYF
TRBV5-5	few	TRBJ1-6	-	TGTGCCAGCAGCACTGCCCCGTCCGAGGGTTCACCCCTCCACTTT	CASSTAPSEGSPLHF
TRBV2	-	TRBJ1-4	-	TGTGCCAGCAGAGCAGGGAAGGGAAGTGAAAAACTGTTTTTT	CASRAGKGSEKLFF
TRBV20-1	few	TRBJ1-2	-	TGCAGTGCTAGAGATCACGGGCAGGACTTACGCTATGGCTACACCTTC	CSARDHGQDLRYGYTF
TRBV6-5	-	TRBJ1-1	-	TGTGCCAGCAGTTACTCGGGGCAGCTCGAAGGAGCTTTCTTT	CASSYSGQLEGAFF
TRBV7-2	-	TRBJ2-3	-	TGTGCCAGCAGCTTAACCAGTTTCGAGGGGGGAATAACAGATACGCAGTATTTT	CASSLTSFEGGITDTQYF
TRBV10-3	few	TRBJ1-3	-	TGTGCCATCAGTGGACAGCTAAGCTCTGGAAACACCATATATTTT	CAISGQLSSGNTIYF
TRBV7-3	-	TRBJ1-1	-	TGTGCCAGCAGGGACCAGGGGAACACTGAAGCTTTCTTT	CASRDQGNTEAFF
TRBV5-1	few	TRBJ2-7	-	TGCGCCAGCGCTGACCCGCAGAACTACGAGCAGTACTTC	CASADPQNYEQYF
TRBV20-1	few	TRBJ1-2	-	TGCAGTGCTAGAGATCTGGGTGCAGGGGTGGACGCCTACACCTTC	CSARDLGAGVDAYTF
TRBV19	-	TRBJ1-4	TRBD1	TGTGCCAGTACTGGGACAGCCAGAGGGGAAAAACTGTTTTTT	CASTGTARGEKLFF
TRBV7-9	once	TRBJ2-1	-	TGTGCCAGCCGGAATTTCAGGGGTAGCGGGTACAATGAGCAGTTCTTC	CASRNFRGSGYNEQFF
TRBV6-1	few	TRBJ2-7	-	TGTGCCAGCAGTGGACGGCACAGCTCCTACGAGCAGTACTTC	CASSGRHSSYEQYF
TRBV5-1	few	TRBJ2-4	TRBD2	TGCGCCAGCAGCTTACTAGCGGGAGCCAAAAACATTCAGTACTTC	CASSLLAGAKNIQYF
TRBV4-1	-	TRBJ2-1	TRBD2	TGCGCCAGCAGCCCCGGGACTAGTCTTCCCTACAATGAGCAGTTCTTC	CASSPGTSLPYNEQFF
TRBV29-1	-	TRBJ2-5	TRBD2	TGCAGCGTTGAGGGGGGACTAGCGGGAGAGACCCAGTACTTC	CSVEGGLAGETQYF
TRBV20-1	-	TRBJ2-4	-	TGCAGTGCTAGAGCCCTAACCCTAGCCAAAAACATTCAGTACTTC	CSARALTLAKNIQYF
TRBV6-5	-	TRBJ2-1	TRBD2	TGTGCCAGCAGGCTAGCGGGAGATGAGCAGTTCTTC	CASRLAGDEQFF
TRBV4-3	few	TRBJ2-1	TRBD2	TGCGCCAGCAGCCAAAGAGGCGGGGGAGCCCCCTCCTACAATGAGCAGTTCTTC	CASSQRGGGAPSYNEQFF
TRBV18	few	TRBJ2-1	-	TGTGCCAGCCGAGACAATGGGGCGGGAACCTACAATGAGCAGTTCTTC	CASRDNGAGTYNEQFF
TRBV5-1	-	TRBJ2-1	TRBD2	TGCGCCAGCAGCTTGGGACTAGCGGGGGGCTCCTACAATGAGCAGTTCTTC	CASSLGLAGGSYNEQFF
TRBV4-1	few	TRBJ2-7	TRBD2	TGCGCCAGCAGCCAAGATAGCCTAGCGGGAGGGGCCTACGAGCAGTACTTC	CASSQDSLAGGAYEQYF
TRBV29-1	-	TRBJ2-1	-	TGCAGCGTTGCGGGTCGGGGCATCTACAATGAGCAGTTCTTC	CSVAGRGIYNEQFF
TRBV18	-	TRBJ2-2	-	TGTGCCAGCTCACCACCGACAGGCCTGAACACCGGGGAGCTGTTTTTT	CASSPPTGLNTGELFF
TRBV7-9	few	TRBJ1-1	TRBD1	TGTGCCAGCCGTAAGACAGGGGAGACTGAAGCTTTCTTT	CASRKTGETEAFF
TRBV29-1	-	TRBJ2-1	TRBD2	TGCAGCGTTGAAGCGGGAGGGCTAATTGAGCAGTTCTTC	CSVEAGGLIEQFF
TRBV7-2	-	TRBJ1-2	-	TGTGCCAGCAGCCCTCGCTTCCGATGGGGCTACACCTTC	CASSPRFRWGYTF
TRBV28	few	TRBJ1-5	-	TGTGCCAGCAGTATCCTCATACGGGGTTCTAGCAATCAGCCCCAGCATTTT	CASSILIRGSSNQPQHF
TRBV7-2	-	TRBJ1-3	TRBD1	TGTGCCAGCAGCTCCAGATTACAGGGGATTAGTGGAAACACCATATATTTT	CASSSRLQGISGNTIYF
TRBV6-1	-	TRBJ2-5	-	TGTGCCAGCGAGGGTGTCATCTCTCTTGTCTTC	CASEGVISLVF
TRBV4-2	-	TRBJ2-3	TRBD2	TGTGCCAGCAGCCAAGAAGGAAGCGGGGGGGCCGCAGATACGCAGTATTTT	CASSQEGSGGAADTQYF
TRBV6-6	-	TRBJ2-5	TRBD1	TGTGCCAGCAGTTACTCGATGGTCAGGGGGGAGACCCAGTACTTC	CASSYSMVRGETQYF
TRBV5-6	few	TRBJ2-6	-	TGTGCCAGCAGCAGGCGGGATCGAGGGCTGATTGGGGCCAACGTCCTGACTTTC	CASSRRDRGLIGANVLTF
TRBV7-9	-	TRBJ2-7	-	TGTGCCAGCAGCTTACTCCCGGACAGTGCCTACGAGCAGTACTTC	CASSLLPDSAYEQYF
TRBV11-2	few	TRBJ2-5	-	TGTGCCAGCAGCCAAGGAGGGAAAGTGGAGACCCAGTACTTC	CASSQGGKVETQYF
TRBV20-1	-	TRBJ2-1	-	TGCAGTGCTAGTAGGCAGATCGGGATGAATGAGCAGTTCTTC	CSASRQIGMNEQFF
TRBV7-2	-	TRBJ2-4	-	TGTGCCAGCAGCTCGGGGTCCGGGAAAAACATTCAGTACTTC	CASSSGSGKNIQYF
TRBV12-5	-	TRBJ1-1	-	TGTGCTAGTGGTCCCCCCAAAATCGGGGCTGAAGCTTTCTTT	CASGPPKIGAEAFF
TRBV27	few	TRBJ2-2	-	TGTGCCAGCAGTTTATCGGCCACCGGGGAGCTGTTTTTT	CASSLSATGELFF
TRBV28	-	TRBJ2-7	-	TGTGCCAGCAACCAGGGGGGGCGCGAGCAGTACTTC	CASNQGGREQYF
TRBV7-2	-	TRBJ2-7	-	TGTGCCAGCAGCTTAGTGGCCCGTAACTACGAGCAGTACTTC	CASSLVARNYEQYF
TRBV7-6	-	TRBJ2-2	-	TGTGCCAGCAGCCCGACCCCGGGGCGTACCGGGGAGCTGTTTTTT	CASSPTPGRTGELFF
TRBV29-1	-	TRBJ2-1	-	TGCAGCGCCCTACACTGGGAGACCCGGAGCTCCTACAATGAGCAGTTCTTC	CSALHWETRSSYNEQFF
TRBV2	-	TRBJ2-1	TRBD1	TGTGCCAGCAGGGGGACAGGGCCGCCTGAGCAGTTCTTC	CASRGTGPPEQFF
TRBV6-1	-	TRBJ2-1	TRBD2	TGTGCCAGCAACAAAAATCGGGCGGGGGGCCCCTACAATGAGCAGTTCTTC	CASNKNRAGGPYNEQFF
TRBV28	few	TRBJ2-5	TRBD2	TGTGCCAGCTCGATTAAAGCCGGGGGGACCCAAGAGACCCAGTACTTC	CASSIKAGGTQETQYF
TRBV7-9	-	TRBJ2-5	TRBD2	TGTGCCAGCAGCCCGCGGACTAGCGGGGACTCGGGTAGAGAGACCCAGTACTTC	CASSPRTSGDSGRETQYF
TRBV5-6	-	TRBJ2-5	TRBD1	TGTGCCTGCAGACCCGGGACAGGGCTGTCGAGAGAGACCCAGTACTTC	CACRPGTGLSRETQYF
TRBV5-6	-	TRBJ1-1	-	TGTGCCAGCAGCCCCCAGGGGCAGAACACTGAAGCTTTCTTT	CASSPQGQNTEAFF
TRBV20-1	-	TRBJ1-6	-	TGCAGTGCTCCCGGGCCTTCGAGCTCCTATACTTCACCCCTCCACTTT	CSAPGPSSSYTSPLHF
TRBV28	-	TRBJ2-1	TRBD1	TGTGCCAGCAAGTTTGAGGGGGCCTTATCCTACAATGAGCAGTTCTTC	CASKFEGALSYNEQFF
TRBV7-3	-	TRBJ2-3	-	TGTGCCAGCAGCCAGGGGTTGGGACGGGCAGATACGCAGTATTTT	CASSQGLGRADTQYF
TRBV12-5	-	TRBJ2-1	TRBD1	TGTGCTAGTGTTCAGGGGGCGTCCTACAATGAGCAGTTCTTC	CASVQGASYNEQFF
TRBV27	-	TRBJ1-3	-	TGTGCCAGCAGTGAAGACACCAACTCTGGAAACACCATATATTTT	CASSEDTNSGNTIYF